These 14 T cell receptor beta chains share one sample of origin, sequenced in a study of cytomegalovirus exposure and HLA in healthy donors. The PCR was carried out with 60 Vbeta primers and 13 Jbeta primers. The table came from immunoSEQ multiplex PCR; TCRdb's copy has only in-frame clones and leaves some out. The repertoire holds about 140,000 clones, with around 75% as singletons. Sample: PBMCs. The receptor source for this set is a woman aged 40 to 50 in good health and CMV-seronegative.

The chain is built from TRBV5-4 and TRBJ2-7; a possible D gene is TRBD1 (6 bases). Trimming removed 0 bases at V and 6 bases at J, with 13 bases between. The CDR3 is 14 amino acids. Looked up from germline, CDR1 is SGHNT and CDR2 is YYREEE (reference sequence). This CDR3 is CASSLDRDGIEQYF. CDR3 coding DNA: TGTGCCAGCAGCTTGGACAGGGATGGGATCGAGCAGTACTTC.

The CDR3 DNA reads as TGTGCCAGCAGAGATGCCGGGACAGGGTCCCGCTACACCTTC. Protein product: CASRDAGTGSRYTF. This chain joins TRBV7-9 and TRBJ1-2; 9 bases line up with TRBD1. The germline V gene encodes CDR1 SEHNR and CDR2 FQNEAQ (reference sequence). V was clipped by 6 bases and J by 9 bases; unmatched bases: 11. This CDR3 is 14 amino acids long.

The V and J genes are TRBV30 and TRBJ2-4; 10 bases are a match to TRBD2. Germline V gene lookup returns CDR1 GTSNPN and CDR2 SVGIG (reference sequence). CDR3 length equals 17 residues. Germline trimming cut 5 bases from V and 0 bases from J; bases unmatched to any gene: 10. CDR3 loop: CAWDPRRLAGAKNIQYF. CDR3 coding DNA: TGTGCCTGGGACCCACGGAGACTAGCGGGAGCCAAAAACATTCAGTACTTC.

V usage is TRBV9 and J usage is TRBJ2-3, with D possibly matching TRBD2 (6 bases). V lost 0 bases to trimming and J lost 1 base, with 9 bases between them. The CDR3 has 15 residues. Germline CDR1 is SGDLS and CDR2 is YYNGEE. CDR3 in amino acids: CASSVGASGTDTQYF. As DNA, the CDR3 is TGTGCCAGCAGCGTAGGGGCTAGCGGCACAGATACGCAGTATTTT. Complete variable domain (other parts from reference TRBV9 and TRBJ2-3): DSGVTQTPKHLITATGQRVTLRCSPRSGDLSVYWYQQSLDQGLQFLIQYYNGEERAKGNILERFSAQQFPDLHSELNLSSLELGDSALYFCASSVGASGTDTQYFGPGTRLTVL.

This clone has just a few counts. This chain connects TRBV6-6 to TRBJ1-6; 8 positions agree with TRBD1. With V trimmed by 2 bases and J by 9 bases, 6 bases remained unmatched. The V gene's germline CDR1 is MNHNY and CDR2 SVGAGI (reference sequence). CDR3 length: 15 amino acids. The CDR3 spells CASSYVDRGSSPLHF. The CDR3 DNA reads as TGTGCCAGCAGTTACGTAGACAGGGGCAGTTCACCCCTCCACTTT.

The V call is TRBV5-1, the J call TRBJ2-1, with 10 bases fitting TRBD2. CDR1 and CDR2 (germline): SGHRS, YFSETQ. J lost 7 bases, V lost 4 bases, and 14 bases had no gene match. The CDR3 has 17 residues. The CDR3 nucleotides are TGCGCCAGCAGCCGGGGTCCTAGCGGGAGTAGTTTGAATGAGCAGTTCTTC. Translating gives CASSRGPSGSSLNEQFF.

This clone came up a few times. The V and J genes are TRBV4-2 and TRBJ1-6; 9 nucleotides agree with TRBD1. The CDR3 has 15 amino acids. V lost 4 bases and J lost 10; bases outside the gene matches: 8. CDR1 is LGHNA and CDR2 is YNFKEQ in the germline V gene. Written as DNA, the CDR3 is TGTGCCAGCAGCCGGACGGACAGGGGTAAATCACCCCTCCACTTT. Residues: CASSRTDRGKSPLHF.

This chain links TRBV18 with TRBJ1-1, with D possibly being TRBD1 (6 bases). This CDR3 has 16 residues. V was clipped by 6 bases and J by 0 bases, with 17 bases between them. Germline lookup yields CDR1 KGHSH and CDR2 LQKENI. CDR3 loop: CASSPNRGGLNTEAFF. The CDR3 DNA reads TGTGCCAGCTCCCCTAATAGGGGGGGTTTGAACACTGAAGCTTTCTTT.

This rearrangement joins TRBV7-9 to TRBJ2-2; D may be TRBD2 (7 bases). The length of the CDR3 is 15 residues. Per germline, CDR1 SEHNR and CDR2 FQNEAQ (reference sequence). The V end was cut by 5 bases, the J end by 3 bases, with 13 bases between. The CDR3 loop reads CASSLGGTYTGELFF. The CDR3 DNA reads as TGTGCCAGCAGCCTGGGAGGGACATACACCGGGGAGCTGTTTTTT.

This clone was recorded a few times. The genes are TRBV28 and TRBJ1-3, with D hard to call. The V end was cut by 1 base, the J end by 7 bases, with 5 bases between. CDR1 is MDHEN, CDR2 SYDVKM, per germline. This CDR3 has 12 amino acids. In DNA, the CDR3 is TGTGCCAGCAGTTTATCGGGGAACACCATATATTTT. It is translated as CASSLSGNTIYF.

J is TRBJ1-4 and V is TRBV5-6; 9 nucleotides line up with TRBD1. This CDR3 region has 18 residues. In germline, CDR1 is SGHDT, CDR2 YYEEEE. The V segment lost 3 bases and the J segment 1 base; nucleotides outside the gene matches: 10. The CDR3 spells CASSSLPGQGKTNEKLFF. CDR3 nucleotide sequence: TGTGCCAGCAGCTCCCTCCCGGGACAGGGAAAAACTAATGAAAAACTGTTTTTT.

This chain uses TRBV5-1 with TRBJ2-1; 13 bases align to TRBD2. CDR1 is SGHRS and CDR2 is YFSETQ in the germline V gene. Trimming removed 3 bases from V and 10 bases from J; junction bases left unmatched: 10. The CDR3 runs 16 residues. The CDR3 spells CASSSPLAGGNREQFF. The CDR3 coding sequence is TGCGCCAGCAGCTCACCACTAGCGGGGGGGAATAGGGAGCAGTTCTTC.

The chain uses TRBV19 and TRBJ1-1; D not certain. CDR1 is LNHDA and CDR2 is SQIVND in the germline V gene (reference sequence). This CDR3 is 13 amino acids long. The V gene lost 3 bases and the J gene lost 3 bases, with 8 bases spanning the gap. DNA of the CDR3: TGTGCCAGTAGTATGCTGGGAGACACTGAAGCTTTCTTT. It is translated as CASSMLGDTEAFF. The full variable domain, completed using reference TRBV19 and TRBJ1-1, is DGGITQSPKYLFRKEGQNVTLSCEQNLNHDAMYWYRQDPGQGLRLIYYSQIVNDFQKGDIAEGYSVSREKKESFPLTVTSAQKNPTAFYLCASSMLGDTEAFFGQGTRLTVV.

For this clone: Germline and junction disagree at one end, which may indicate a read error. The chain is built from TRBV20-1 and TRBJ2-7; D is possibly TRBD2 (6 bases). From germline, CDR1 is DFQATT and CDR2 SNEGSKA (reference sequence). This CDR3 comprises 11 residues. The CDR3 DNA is TGCAGTGCAAGGACTATCGAGAAGGTAGGATTC. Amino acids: CSARTIEKVGF.